This TCR beta chain stems from a study of T cells in localized non-small cell lung cancer (dated by TCRdb to 2018 to 2021). About the full investigation: The study examined T cell repertoires in under 300 patients with early-stage NSCLC and compared tumors with uninvolved tumor-adjacent lungs. The cohort was made up of 200 to 250 treatment-naive NSCLC patients whose localized lung tumors had been resected. The mean age of the NSCLC patients was around 65 years, with 130 or so men and 95 to 110 women. What the authors observed across the whole study: Higher T cell density in blood was associated with longer overall survival, whereas higher clonality in adjacent lung was associated with shorter survival. The highest T cell clonality was observed in uninvolved tumor-adjacent lung, where clonality exceeded that of tumor, suggesting that antigenic responses were more focused in uninvolved tumor-adjacent lung. A median of around 60 of the top 100 tumor clones turned up in the paired uninvolved adjacent lung, and approximately 30 of those clones also ranked among the top 100 of that same adjacent lung. Multi-region tumor sequencing was not performed, so intratumor heterogeneity could not be excluded. Because of the exploratory design, TCR variables were selected using unadjusted p-values without false-discovery rate correction.

The immunoSEQ Assay was used to sequence TCR beta CDR3 regions from DNA. On the authors' methods: T cell density was computed as TCR beta template counts normalized to usable DNA estimated by amplifying housekeeping genes. The preseqR package was used to estimate richness by extrapolating to 400,000 templates for PBMC samples and to 120,000 templates for tissue samples. Clonality was taken to be one minus Pielou's evenness. Tissue-enriched TCRs were identified by differential abundance testing using productive amino-acid clonotypes, minimum total count 5 and alpha 0.1. The Jaccard Index and the Morisita Overlap Index were used to quantify repertoire overlap between compartments. GLIPH clustered TCR beta CDR3s with public tetramer-defined viral CDR3s; viral motifs required at least three viral sequences plus V-gene enrichment. TCRdb took over this immuneACCESS table, retaining in-frame rearrangements with V and J assigned. Such tables are incomplete; in checked studies, under half of the missing clones stem from an unresolved V gene, and the remainder is unexplained. From that table come the V and J calls and clone size; the DNA was used to work out D and trimming. A total of about 24,000 clones appear in this sample, approximately 91% of them only once. Of the sample, 22% is held by the ten largest clones.

As to this clone: Its binding antigen is unknown. Per-nucleotide qualities are absent, and no much larger clonotype sits a single base away.

At diagnosis, peripheral blood, uninvolved tumor-adjacent lung and tumor were collected and were preserved as a mix of fresh-frozen and FFPE material. For TCR repertoire profiling, blood samples were analyzed as peripheral blood mononuclear cells. The germline V gene provides CDR1 MDHEN and CDR2 SYDVKM. Germline trimming amounts to 5 bases on V and 4 bases on J, with 10 as the count of junction bases outside the gene matches. From its cysteine to its phenylalanine, the CDR3 spans 16 amino acids. CDR3 DNA only is kept here, 48 bases in frame from base 1. Sample: peripheral blood, taken before any cancer treatment. This sequence uses TRBV28 and TRBJ1-3; TRBD1 matches 8 bases in the middle. The clonotype originates from a man between 40 and 70 years old with stage I squamous cell lung carcinoma. The DNA reads TGTGCCAGCAGTGCACCCGGACAGGGTTTCGGAAACACCATATATTTT. It translates to CASSAPGQGFGNTIYF.